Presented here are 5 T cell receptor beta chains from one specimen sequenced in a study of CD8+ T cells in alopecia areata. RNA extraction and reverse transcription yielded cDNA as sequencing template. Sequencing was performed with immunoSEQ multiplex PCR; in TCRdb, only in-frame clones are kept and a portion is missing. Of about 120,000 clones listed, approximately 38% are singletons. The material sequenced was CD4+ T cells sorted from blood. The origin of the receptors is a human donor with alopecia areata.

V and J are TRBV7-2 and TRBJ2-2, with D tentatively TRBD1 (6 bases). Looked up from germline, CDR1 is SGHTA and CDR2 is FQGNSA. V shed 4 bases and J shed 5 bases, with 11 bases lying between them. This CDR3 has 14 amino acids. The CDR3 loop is CASSSAQGTGELFF. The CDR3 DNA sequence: TGTGCCAGCAGCTCGGCACAGGGAACCGGGGAGCTGTTTTTT.

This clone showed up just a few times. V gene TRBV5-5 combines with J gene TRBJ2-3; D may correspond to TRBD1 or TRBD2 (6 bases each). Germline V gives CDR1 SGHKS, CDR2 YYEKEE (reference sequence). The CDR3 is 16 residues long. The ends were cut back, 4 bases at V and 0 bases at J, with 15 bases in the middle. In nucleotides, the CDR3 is TGTGCCAGCAGCCCGGGGGCCGGACCTAGCACAGATACGCAGTATTTT. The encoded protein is CASSPGAGPSTDTQYF.

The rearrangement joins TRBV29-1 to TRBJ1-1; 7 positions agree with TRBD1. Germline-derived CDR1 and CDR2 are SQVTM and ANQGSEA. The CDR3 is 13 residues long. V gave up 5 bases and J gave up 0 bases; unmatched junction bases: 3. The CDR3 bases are TGCAGCGTTTCAGGGGGGTTGAACACTGAAGCTTTCTTT. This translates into CSVSGGLNTEAFF.

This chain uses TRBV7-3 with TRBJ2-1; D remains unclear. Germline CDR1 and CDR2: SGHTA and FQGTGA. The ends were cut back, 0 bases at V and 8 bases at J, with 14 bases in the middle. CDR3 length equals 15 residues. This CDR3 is CASSLTPILTHEQFF. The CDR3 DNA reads TGTGCCAGCAGCTTAACCCCGATCTTAACTCATGAGCAGTTCTTC. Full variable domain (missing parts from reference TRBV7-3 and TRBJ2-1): GAGVSQTPSNKVTEKGKYVELRCDPISGHTALYWYRQSLGQGPEFLIYFQGTGAADDSGLPNDRFFAVRPEGSVSTLKIQRTERGDSAVYLCASSLTPILTHEQFFGPGTRLTVL.

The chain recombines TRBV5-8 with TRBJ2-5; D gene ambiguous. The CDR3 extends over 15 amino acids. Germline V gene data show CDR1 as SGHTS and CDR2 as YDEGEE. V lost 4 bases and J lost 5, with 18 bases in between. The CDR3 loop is CASSPQRVLRETQYF. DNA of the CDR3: TGTGCCAGCAGCCCCCAACGTGTTCTCCGGGAGACCCAGTACTTC. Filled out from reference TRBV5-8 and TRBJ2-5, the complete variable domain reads EAGVTQSPTHLIKTRGQQATLRCSPISGHTSVYWYQQALGLGLQFLLWYDEGEERNRGNFPPRFSGRQFPNYSSELNVNALELEDSALYLCASSPQRVLRETQYFGPGTRLLVL.